A selection of T cell receptor beta chains follows, all from one sample in a study of blood T cell repertoires in COVID-19. Sequencing was performed with immunoSEQ multiplex PCR; in TCRdb, only in-frame clones are kept and a portion is missing. The sample consists of hundreds of thousands of clones, 75% to 85% of them appearing once. Sequenced: PBMCs or T cells enriched from blood (not recorded which). These receptors were obtained from a young man with acute COVID-19. The CDR3 runs from the conserved cysteine through the conserved F or W.

V gene: TRBV7-3; J gene: TRBJ2-3; CDR3 protein: CASSSEDVRLAGGLGLDTQYF
V gene: TRBV6-5; J gene: TRBJ2-3; CDR3 protein: CASSPRSPDTQYF
V gene: TRBV6-5; J gene: TRBJ2-2; CDR3 protein: CASRDSYTGELFF
V gene: TRBV6-1; J gene: TRBJ2-3; CDR3 protein: CASSESGGMADTQYF
V gene: TRBV11-2; J gene: TRBJ2-2; CDR3 protein: CASSQKGQKNTGELFF
V gene: TRBV5-6; J gene: TRBJ2-7; CDR3 protein: CASSLAGGIGEQYF
V gene: TRBV7-9; J gene: TRBJ1-2; CDR3 protein: CASSGQGIFYGYTF
V gene: TRBV5-1; J gene: TRBJ1-2; CDR3 protein: CASSWGQSNYGYTF
V gene: TRBV27; J gene: TRBJ1-4; CDR3 protein: CASSLGGRGNEKLFF
V gene: TRBV18; J gene: TRBJ2-1; CDR3 protein: CASSPGQQGGNEQFF
V gene: TRBV9; J gene: TRBJ2-5; CDR3 protein: CASSVSPLLTTQYF
V gene: TRBV5-1; J gene: TRBJ1-1; CDR3 protein: CASSLAVLSTEAFF
V gene: TRBV29-1; J gene: TRBJ1-1; CDR3 protein: CSVGTGGGWSTEAFF
V gene: TRBV7-2; J gene: TRBJ1-2; CDR3 protein: CASSLGQGQGGYTF
V gene: TRBV19; J gene: TRBJ1-4; CDR3 protein: CASSGGGTAEKLFF
V gene: TRBV6-5; J gene: TRBJ2-1; CDR3 protein: CASSPRRNPHNEQFF
V gene: TRBV7-9; J gene: TRBJ2-5; CDR3 protein: CASSLAGTLETQYF
V gene: TRBV24-1; J gene: TRBJ2-5; CDR3 protein: CATSDPQGQLPINQETQYF
V gene: TRBV6-1; J gene: TRBJ1-2; CDR3 protein: CASSGSGVGTGTGYTF
V gene: TRBV6-1; J gene: TRBJ2-5; CDR3 protein: CASSDGLAQYF
V gene: TRBV6-5; J gene: TRBJ1-4; CDR3 protein: CASRPTGTGGEKLFF
V gene: TRBV23-1; J gene: TRBJ1-5; CDR3 protein: CASSHRGLLNRSRNQPQHF
V gene: TRBV5-1; J gene: TRBJ2-1; CDR3 protein: CASTGGYNEQFF
V gene: TRBV9; J gene: TRBJ2-5; CDR3 protein: CASSVGGEETQYF
V gene: TRBV29-1; J gene: TRBJ1-2; CDR3 protein: CSVDLRGSPNYGYTF
V gene: TRBV23-1; J gene: TRBJ1-1; CDR3 protein: CASSPDREEAFF
V gene: TRBV10-3; J gene: TRBJ1-1; CDR3 protein: CAISDSTPDTEAFF
V gene: TRBV5-1; J gene: TRBJ1-1; CDR3 protein: CASSLASGKSTEAFF
V gene: TRBV28; J gene: TRBJ2-3; CDR3 protein: CASSLLGSGGGTDTQYF
V gene: TRBV18; J gene: TRBJ2-5; CDR3 protein: CASSPSPQETQYF
V gene: TRBV27; J gene: TRBJ2-2; CDR3 protein: CASRRAGGGELFF
V gene: TRBV27; J gene: TRBJ2-5; CDR3 protein: CATLERVGETQYF
V gene: TRBV5-6; J gene: TRBJ2-7; CDR3 protein: CASSPSGTGSYEQYF
V gene: TRBV3-1/TRBV3-2; J gene: TRBJ2-3; CDR3 protein: CASSHALSGGATDTQYF
V gene: TRBV10-3; J gene: TRBJ1-2; CDR3 protein: CAISEGTGINYGYTF
V gene: TRBV27; J gene: TRBJ2-2; CDR3 protein: CASSYRVGDTGELFF
V gene: TRBV6-5; J gene: TRBJ1-1; CDR3 protein: CASRAGQGNTEAFF
V gene: TRBV4-2; J gene: TRBJ1-1; CDR3 protein: CASSPGGGEAFF
V gene: TRBV24-1; J gene: TRBJ2-3; CDR3 protein: CATSVTGTGGLDTQYF
V gene: TRBV21-1; J gene: TRBJ1-5; CDR3 protein: CASVQIGKRTYQPQHF
V gene: TRBV30; J gene: TRBJ1-1; CDR3 protein: CAWSYSLTEAFF
V gene: TRBV7-3; J gene: TRBJ2-1; CDR3 protein: CASSLRAAGGSYNEQFF
V gene: TRBV9; J gene: TRBJ2-7; CDR3 protein: CASSGSGTGIKQYF
V gene: TRBV19; J gene: TRBJ1-1; CDR3 protein: CASSRSGRAEAFF
V gene: TRBV10-3; J gene: TRBJ2-3; CDR3 protein: CAISDRTGDRTDTQYF